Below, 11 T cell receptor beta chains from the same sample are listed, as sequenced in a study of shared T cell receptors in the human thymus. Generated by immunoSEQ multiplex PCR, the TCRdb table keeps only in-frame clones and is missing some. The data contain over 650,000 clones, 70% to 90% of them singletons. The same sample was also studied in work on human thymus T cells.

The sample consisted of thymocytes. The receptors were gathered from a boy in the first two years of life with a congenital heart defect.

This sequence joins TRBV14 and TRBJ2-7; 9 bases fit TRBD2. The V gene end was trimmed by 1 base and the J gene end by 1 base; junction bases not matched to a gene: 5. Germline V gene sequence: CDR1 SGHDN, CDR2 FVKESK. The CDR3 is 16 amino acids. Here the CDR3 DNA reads TGTGCCAGCAGCCAAGTCCTAGCGGGACCGTCCTACGAGCAGTACTTC. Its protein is CASSQVLAGPSYEQYF.

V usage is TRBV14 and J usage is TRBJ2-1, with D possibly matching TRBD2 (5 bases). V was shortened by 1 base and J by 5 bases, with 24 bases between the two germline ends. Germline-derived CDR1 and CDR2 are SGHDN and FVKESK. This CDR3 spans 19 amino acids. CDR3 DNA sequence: TGTGCCAGCAGCCAAGTCGCCGCGGGTGGGTGCCCGAAGGACAATGAGCAGTTCTTC. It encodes CASSQVAAGGCPKDNEQFF.

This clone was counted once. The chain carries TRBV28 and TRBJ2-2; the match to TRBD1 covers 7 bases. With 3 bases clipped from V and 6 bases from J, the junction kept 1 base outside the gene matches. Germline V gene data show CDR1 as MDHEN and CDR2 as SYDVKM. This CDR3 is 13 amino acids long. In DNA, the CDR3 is TGTGCCAGCAGTTTCCAGGGGGCCGGGGAGCTGTTTTTT. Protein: CASSFQGAGELFF.

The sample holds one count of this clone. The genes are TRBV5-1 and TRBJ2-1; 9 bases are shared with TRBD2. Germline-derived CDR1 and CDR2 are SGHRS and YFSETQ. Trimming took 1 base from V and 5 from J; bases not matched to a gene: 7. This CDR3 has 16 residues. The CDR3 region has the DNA TGCGCCAGCAGCTTGAGGGGACTAGCAGTCGACAATGAGCAGTTCTTC. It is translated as CASSLRGLAVDNEQFF.

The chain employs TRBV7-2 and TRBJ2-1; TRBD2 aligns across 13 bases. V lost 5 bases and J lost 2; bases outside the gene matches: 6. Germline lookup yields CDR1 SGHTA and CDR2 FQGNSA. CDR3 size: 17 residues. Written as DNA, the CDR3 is TGTGCCAGCAGCCAGACTAGCGGGGGGCACACCTACAATGAGCAGTTCTTC. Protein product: CASSQTSGGHTYNEQFF.

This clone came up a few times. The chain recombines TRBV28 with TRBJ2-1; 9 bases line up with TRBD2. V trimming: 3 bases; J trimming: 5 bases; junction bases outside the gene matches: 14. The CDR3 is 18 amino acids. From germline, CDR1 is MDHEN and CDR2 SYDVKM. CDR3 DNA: TGTGCCAGCAGTTTTGGAATCCCCCCGTGCGGGAGGGACAATGAGCAGTTCTTC. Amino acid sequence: CASSFGIPPCGRDNEQFF. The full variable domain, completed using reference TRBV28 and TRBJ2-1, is DVKVTQSSRYLVKRTGEKVFLECVQDMDHENMFWYRQDPGLGLRLIYFSYDVKMKEKGDIPEGYSVSREKKERFSLILESASTNQTSMYLCASSFGIPPCGRDNEQFFGPGTRLTVL.

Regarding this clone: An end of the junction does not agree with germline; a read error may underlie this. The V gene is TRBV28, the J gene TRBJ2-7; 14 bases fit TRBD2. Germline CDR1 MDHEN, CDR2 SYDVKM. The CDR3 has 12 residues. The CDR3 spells CASRSGTSGGRF. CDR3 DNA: TGTGCCAGCAGGTCCGGGACTAGCGGGGGACGATTC.

CDR3 nucleotide sequence: TGTGCCAGCAGCTTATTCCGGGATCCCTACGAGCAGTACTTC. Translating gives CASSLFRDPYEQYF. This rearrangement joins TRBV11-2 to TRBJ2-7; TRBD2 is a possible D gene (5 bases). The germline V gene encodes CDR1 SGHAT and CDR2 FQNNGV. This CDR3 has 14 residues. Trimming left V 2 bases short and J 2 bases short, with 10 bases between.

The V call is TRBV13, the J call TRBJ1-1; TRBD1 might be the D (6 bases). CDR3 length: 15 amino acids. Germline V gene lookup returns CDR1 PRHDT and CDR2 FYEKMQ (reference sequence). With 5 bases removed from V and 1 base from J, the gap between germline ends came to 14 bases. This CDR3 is CASSTPDRTNTEAFF. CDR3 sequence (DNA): TGTGCCAGCAGCACCCCCGACAGGACGAACACTGAAGCTTTCTTT.

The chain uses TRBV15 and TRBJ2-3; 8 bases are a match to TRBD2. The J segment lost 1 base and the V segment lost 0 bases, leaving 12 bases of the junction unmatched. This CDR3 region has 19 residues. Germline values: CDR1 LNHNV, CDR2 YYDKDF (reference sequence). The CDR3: CATSRDQASGHPCTDTQYF. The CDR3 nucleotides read TGTGCCACCAGCAGAGATCAGGCTAGCGGGCACCCTTGCACAGATACGCAGTATTTT.

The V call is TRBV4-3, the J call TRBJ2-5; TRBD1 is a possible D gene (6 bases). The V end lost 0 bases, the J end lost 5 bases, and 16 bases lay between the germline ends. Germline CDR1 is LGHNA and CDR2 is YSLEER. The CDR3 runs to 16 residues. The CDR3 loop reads CASSQDGRGKSETQYF. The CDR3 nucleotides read TGCGCCAGCAGCCAAGATGGCAGGGGAAAGTCGGAGACCCAGTACTTC.